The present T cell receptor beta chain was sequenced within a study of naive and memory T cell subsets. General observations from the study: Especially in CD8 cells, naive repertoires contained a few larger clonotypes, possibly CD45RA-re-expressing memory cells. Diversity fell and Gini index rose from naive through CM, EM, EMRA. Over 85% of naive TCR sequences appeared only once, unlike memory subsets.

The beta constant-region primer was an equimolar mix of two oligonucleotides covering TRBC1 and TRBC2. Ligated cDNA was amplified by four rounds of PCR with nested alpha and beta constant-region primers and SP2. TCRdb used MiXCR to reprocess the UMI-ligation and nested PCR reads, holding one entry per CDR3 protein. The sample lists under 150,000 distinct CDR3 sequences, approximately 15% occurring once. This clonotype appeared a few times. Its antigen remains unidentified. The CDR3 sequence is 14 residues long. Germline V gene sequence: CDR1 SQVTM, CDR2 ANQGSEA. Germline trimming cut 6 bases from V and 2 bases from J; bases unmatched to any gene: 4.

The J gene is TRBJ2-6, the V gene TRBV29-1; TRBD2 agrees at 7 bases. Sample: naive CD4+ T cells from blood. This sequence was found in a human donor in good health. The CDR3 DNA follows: TGCAGCGTAGCTGCGGGAGCTGGGGCCAACGTCCTGACTTTC. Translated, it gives CSVAAGAGANVLTF. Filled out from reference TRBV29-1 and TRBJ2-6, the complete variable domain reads SAVISQKPSRDICQRGTSLTIQCQVDSQVTMMFWYRQQPGQSLTLIATANQGSEATYESGFVIDKFPISRPNLTFSTLTVSNMSPEDSSIYLCSVAAGAGANVLTFGAGSRLTVL.